The sequence of this TCR beta chain was determined in a study of OX40 agonist ivuxolimab in advanced cancers. Notes on the study in general: Both CD4+ and CD8+ T cell populations in blood had undergone clonal expansion by week 6 at 0.1 to 3.0 mg/kg.

The length of the CDR3 is 18 residues. V lost 4 bases, J lost 0 bases, and 9 bases stayed unmatched. Germline V gives CDR1 WNHNN, CDR2 SYGVQD (reference sequence). Turning to this clone: The antigen is not known.

Sequencing was performed with immunoSEQ multiplex PCR; in TCRdb, only in-frame clones are kept and a portion is missing. The sample has over 60,000 clones, approximately 88% seen once. The source is an adult with an advanced solid tumor such as melanoma, head and neck, liver or kidney cancer. The material was CD4+ or CD8+ T cells sorted from blood, obtained in a trial of the OX40 agonist ivuxolimab. V usage is TRBV10-1 and J usage is TRBJ2-3; 11 bases agree with TRBD2. The CDR3 reads CASSGKMIAGGSTDTQYF. The CDR3 nucleotides read TGCGCCAGCAGTGGAAAAATGATAGCGGGAGGGAGCACAGATACGCAGTATTTT.